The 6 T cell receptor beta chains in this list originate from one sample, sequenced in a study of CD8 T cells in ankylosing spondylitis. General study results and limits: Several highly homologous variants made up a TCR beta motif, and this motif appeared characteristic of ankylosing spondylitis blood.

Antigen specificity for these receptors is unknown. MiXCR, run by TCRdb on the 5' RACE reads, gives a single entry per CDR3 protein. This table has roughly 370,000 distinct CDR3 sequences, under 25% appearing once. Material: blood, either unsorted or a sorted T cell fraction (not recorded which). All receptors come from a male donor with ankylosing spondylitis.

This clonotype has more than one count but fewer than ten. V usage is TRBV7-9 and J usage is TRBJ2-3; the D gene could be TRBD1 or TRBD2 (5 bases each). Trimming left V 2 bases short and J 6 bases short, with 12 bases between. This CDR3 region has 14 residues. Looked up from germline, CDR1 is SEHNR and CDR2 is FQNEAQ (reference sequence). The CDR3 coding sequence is TGTGCCAGCAGCTTATTTGGGGGAGAGGATACGCAGTATTTT. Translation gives CASSLFGGEDTQYF.

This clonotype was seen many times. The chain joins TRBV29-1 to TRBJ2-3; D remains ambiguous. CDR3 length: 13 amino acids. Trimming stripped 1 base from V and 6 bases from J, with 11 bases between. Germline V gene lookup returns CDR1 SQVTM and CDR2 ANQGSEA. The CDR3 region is CSVEGRQSDTQYF. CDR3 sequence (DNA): TGCAGCGTTGAAGGCAGGCAGTCCGATACGCAGTATTTT.

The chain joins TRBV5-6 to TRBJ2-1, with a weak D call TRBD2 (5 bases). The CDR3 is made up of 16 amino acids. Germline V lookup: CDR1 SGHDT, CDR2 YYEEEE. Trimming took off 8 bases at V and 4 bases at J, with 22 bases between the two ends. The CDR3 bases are TGTGCCAGGAGAGAATTTCCTAGAGGGAGTTACAATGAGCAGTTCTTC. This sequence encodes CARREFPRGSYNEQFF.

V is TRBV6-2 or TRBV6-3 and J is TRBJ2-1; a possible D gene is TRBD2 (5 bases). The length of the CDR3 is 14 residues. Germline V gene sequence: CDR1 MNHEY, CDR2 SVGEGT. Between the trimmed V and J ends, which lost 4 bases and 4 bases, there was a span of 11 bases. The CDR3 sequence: CASSFREPYNEQFF. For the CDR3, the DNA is TGTGCCAGCAGTTTTCGGGAACCTTACAATGAGCAGTTCTTC.

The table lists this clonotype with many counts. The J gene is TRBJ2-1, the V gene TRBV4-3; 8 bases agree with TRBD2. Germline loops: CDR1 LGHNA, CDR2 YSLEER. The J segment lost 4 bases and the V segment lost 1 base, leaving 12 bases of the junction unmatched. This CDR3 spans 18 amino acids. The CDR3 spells CASSQALGLDIGYNEQFF. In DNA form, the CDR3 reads TGCGCCAGCAGCCAAGCCCTGGGACTAGACATCGGGTACAATGAGCAGTTCTTC.

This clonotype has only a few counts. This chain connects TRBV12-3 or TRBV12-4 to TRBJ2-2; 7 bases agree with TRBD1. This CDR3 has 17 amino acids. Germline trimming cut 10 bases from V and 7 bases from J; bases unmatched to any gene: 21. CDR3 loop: CAIQPEGASAWGGELFF. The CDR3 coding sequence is TGTGCCATTCAACCCGAGGGGGCCTCCGCCTGGGGCGGGGAGCTGTTTTTT.